The 8 T cell receptor beta chains below all came from one sample that was sequenced in a study of blood T cell repertoires in COVID-19. Here immunoSEQ multiplex PCR was the method, and the copy in TCRdb shows in-frame clones only, minus some. The table shows a few hundred thousand clones, with 90% occurring only once. Sequences were obtained from PBMCs or T cells enriched from blood (not recorded which). The receptor source for this set is a woman in her late teens or twenties with acute COVID-19.

This chain joins TRBV27 and TRBJ1-2; 7 bases match TRBD1. The V segment lost 4 bases and the J segment 5 bases; nucleotides outside the gene matches: 10. The CDR3 runs 15 residues. Germline V gene lookup returns CDR1 MNHEY and CDR2 SMNVEV (reference sequence). CDR3 loop: CASSSLTGLGYGYTF. The CDR3 coding sequence is TGTGCCAGCAGTTCATTGACAGGGTTGGGTTATGGCTACACCTTC.

J is TRBJ2-2 and V is TRBV19, with D perhaps matching TRBD2 (5 bases). CDR1 LNHDA and CDR2 SQIVND come from the germline V gene (reference sequence). Trimming took 4 bases from V and 0 from J, leaving 18 bases between them. The CDR3 runs 18 residues. The CDR3 reads CASSTDATRGSNTGELFF. In nucleotides, the CDR3 is TGTGCCAGTAGTACCGACGCCACCAGAGGGTCGAACACCGGGGAGCTGTTTTTT. Drawing the rest from reference TRBV19 and TRBJ2-2, the complete variable domain is DGGITQSPKYLFRKEGQNVTLSCEQNLNHDAMYWYRQDPGQGLRLIYYSQIVNDFQKGDIAEGYSVSREKKESFPLTVTSAQKNPTAFYLCASSTDATRGSNTGELFFGEGSRLTVL.

This clone appeared a single time. The J gene is TRBJ2-7, the V gene TRBV2; 7 bases line up with TRBD2. The V gene's germline CDR1 is SNHLY and CDR2 FYNNEI. The CDR3 contains 15 residues. J lost 0 bases, V lost 8 bases, and 10 bases had no gene match. The CDR3 region is CASRRREGSSYEQYF. DNA of the CDR3: TGTGCCAGCCGACGTAGGGAGGGGAGCTCCTACGAGCAGTACTTC.

The genes are TRBV6-6 and TRBJ2-6; no reliable D call. The CDR3 runs to 16 residues. V gave up 2 bases and J gave up 0 bases, with 8 bases separating them. Germline-derived CDR1 and CDR2 are MNHNY and SVGAGI (reference sequence). In DNA, the CDR3 is TGTGCCAGCAGTTACGACACCGACTCTGGGGCCAACGTCCTGACTTTC. Residues: CASSYDTDSGANVLTF.

V gene TRBV28 combines with J gene TRBJ1-5; D unclear. The CDR3 is 14 residues long. Trimming removed 6 bases from V and 0 bases from J, with 9 bases in between. Germline assignment: CDR1 MDHEN and CDR2 SYDVKM. CDR3: CASSGIYSNQPQHF. The CDR3, as DNA: TGTGCCAGCAGCGGGATTTATAGCAATCAGCCCCAGCATTTT. The full variable domain, in which reference TRBV28 and TRBJ1-5 provide the parts outside the CDR3, is DVKVTQSSRYLVKRTGEKVFLECVQDMDHENMFWYRQDPGLGLRLIYFSYDVKMKEKGDIPEGYSVSREKKERFSLILESASTNQTSMYLCASSGIYSNQPQHFGDGTRLSIL.

The genes are TRBV18 and TRBJ2-1; a possible D gene is TRBD1 (6 bases). Trimming pared 3 bases from V and 4 bases from J, leaving 10 bases between. Germline V gene lookup returns CDR1 KGHSH and CDR2 LQKENI. The CDR3 runs to 14 residues. The CDR3 DNA is TGTGCCAGCTCACCGGGACATACTTACAATGAGCAGTTCTTC. Its protein is CASSPGHTYNEQFF.

The chain has TRBV28 and TRBJ1-2; D uncertain. The V gene lost 11 bases and the J gene lost 3 bases, with 10 bases spanning the gap. The V gene's germline CDR1 is MDHEN and CDR2 SYDVKM. The length of the CDR3 is 11 residues. CDR3 amino acids: CACGEDYGYTF. For the CDR3, the DNA is TGTGCCTGTGGGGAGGACTATGGCTACACCTTC.

The V call is TRBV10-3, the J call TRBJ2-5; 9 nucleotides match TRBD2. The CDR3 contains 14 residues. V trimming: 6 bases; J trimming: 5 bases; junction bases outside the gene matches: 7. CDR1 and CDR2 from the germline V gene are ENHRY and SYGVKD. The CDR3 DNA follows: TGTGCCATCAGGGAGACTAGCGGTGGGGAGACCCAGTACTTC. Its protein product is CAIRETSGGETQYF.